Listed here are 25 T cell receptor beta chains from one sample, sequenced in a study of cytomegalovirus exposure and HLA in healthy donors. The PCR contained 60 Vbeta and 13 Jbeta primers. Assay: immunoSEQ multiplex PCR; the TCRdb copy retains only in-frame clones and omits some. Of 100,000 to 150,000 clones in the sample, about 81% were seen once. The sequenced sample was PBMCs. These receptors were collected from a middle-aged woman in good health and CMV-seropositive.

The count of this clone is one. This chain connects TRBV6-5 to TRBJ2-5, with TRBD1 identical over 9 bases. Matching the DNA end better, TRBJ2-7 makes the J call doubtful. There are 13 residues in the CDR3. Germline CDR1 MNHEY, CDR2 SVGAGI. The DNA of the CDR3 is TGTGCCAGCAGGGACAGGGGAAACTACGAGCAGTACTTC. This codes for CASRDRGNYEQYF.

The rearrangement uses TRBV5-1 and TRBJ2-5; D gene uncertain. V was cut by 1 base and J by 2 bases, with 9 bases left in between. Germline CDR1 SGHRS, CDR2 YFSETQ. The CDR3 is 14 amino acids. CDR3 coding DNA: TGCGCCAGCAGCTTGCCCTCCAGACAAGAGACCCAGTACTTC. Translation: CASSLPSRQETQYF.

The sample holds a few counts of this clone. The chain has TRBV6-8 and TRBJ1-1; D may be TRBD1 (5 bases). Germline loops: CDR1 MNHGY, CDR2 SAAAGT. The CDR3 runs to 15 residues. The V end lost 4 bases, the J end lost 0 bases, and 12 bases lay between the germline ends. The CDR3 here is CASSSLTAMNTEAFF. In DNA, the CDR3 is TGTGCCAGCAGTTCCCTGACAGCAATGAACACTGAAGCTTTCTTT.

The chain links TRBV2 to TRBJ2-7, with TRBD1 as a possible D gene (5 bases). V lost 3 bases to trimming and J lost 2 bases, with 11 bases between them. The CDR3 contains 14 residues. Germline V gene sequence: CDR1 SNHLY, CDR2 FYNNEI. The CDR3 DNA reads TGTGCCAGCAGTGAGCTCACAGGCGCCTACGAGCAGTACTTC. Amino acids: CASSELTGAYEQYF.

The chain couples TRBV19 to TRBJ1-6; tentatively, D is TRBD1 (5 bases). The CDR3 runs 16 residues. V lost 5 bases and J lost 10, with 21 bases in between. CDR1 is LNHDA and CDR2 is SQIVND in the germline V gene (reference sequence). The CDR3 here is CASSPRGGFVNSPLHF. Written as DNA, the CDR3 is TGTGCCAGTAGTCCCCGGGGGGGATTTGTAAACTCACCCCTCCACTTT.

V is TRBV7-8 and J is TRBJ2-7, with 7 positions matching TRBD1. J lost 2 bases, V lost 4 bases, and 20 bases had no gene match. CDR1 is SGHVS, CDR2 FQNEAQ, per germline. This CDR3 has 19 residues. CDR3 in amino acids: CASSSRLVISTGDAYEQYF. DNA for the CDR3: TGTGCCAGCAGCTCCAGATTGGTGATTTCAACAGGGGATGCCTACGAGCAGTACTTC.

The rearrangement uses TRBV25-1 and TRBJ1-2; D may be TRBD1 (5 bases). V was pared by 6 bases and J by 5 bases, with 10 bases between. This CDR3 is 12 amino acids long. Germline lookup yields CDR1 MGHDK and CDR2 SYGVNS. CDR3 protein: CASRGAGYGYTF. The CDR3 DNA is TGTGCCAGCAGAGGGGCCGGTTATGGCTACACCTTC.

The sample holds a few counts of this clone. V is TRBV5-1 and J is TRBJ1-1; D uncertain. The V end lost 5 bases, the J end lost 3 bases, and 5 bases lay between the germline ends. The CDR3 sequence is 11 residues long. Germline V CDR1 and CDR2: SGHRS, YFSETQ. CDR3 in amino acids: CASRYDTEAFF. CDR3 in DNA: TGCGCCAGCAGGTATGACACTGAAGCTTTCTTT.

The table lists this clone with a count of one. The chain links TRBV29-1 to TRBJ1-1, with 9 bases identical to TRBD1. This CDR3 contains 15 residues. Germline CDR1 SQVTM, CDR2 ANQGSEA. Losses at the gene ends were 6 bases for V and 0 bases for J; bases not matched to a gene: 8. The CDR3 reads CSVEQGQGMNTEAFF. CDR3 sequence (DNA): TGCAGCGTGGAGCAGGGACAGGGAATGAACACTGAAGCTTTCTTT.

In this sample, this clone turned up once. The gene calls are TRBV7-8 and TRBJ1-6; the D gene is possibly TRBD1 (5 bases). Per the germline V gene, CDR1 is SGHVS and CDR2 is FQNEAQ. Trimming took 3 bases from V and 7 from J, leaving 13 bases between them. This CDR3 comprises 15 residues. In nucleotides, the CDR3 is TGTGCCAGCAGCTTGCACCAGGGTGGGAATTCACCCCTCCACTTT. Encoded protein: CASSLHQGGNSPLHF.

The CDR3 DNA reads as TGTGCCAGCAGCTCTTCAGGGGGTAACTATGGCTACACCTTC. Its protein is CASSSSGGNYGYTF. The genes are TRBV7-9 and TRBJ1-2; 7 positions match TRBD1. V trimming: 4 bases; J trimming: 1 base; junction bases outside the gene matches: 3. Germline loops: CDR1 SEHNR, CDR2 FQNEAQ (reference sequence). CDR3 length: 14 amino acids.

This rearrangement joins TRBV4-2 to TRBJ1-2, with TRBD1 matching over 9 bases. The V segment lost 10 bases and the J segment 8 bases; nucleotides outside the gene matches: 14. The CDR3 contains 14 residues. Germline CDR1 is LGHNA and CDR2 is YNFKEQ. CDR3 nucleotides: TGTGCCACCCACCGGGACAGGGCATCTGAGGGCTACACCTTC. Translation: CATHRDRASEGYTF.

The chain joins TRBV9 to TRBJ1-1, with D maybe TRBD1 (5 bases). CDR3 length: 19 residues. Germline CDR1 SGDLS, CDR2 YYNGEE. V was pared by 0 bases and J by 3 bases, with 24 bases between. This CDR3 reads CASSVVGRPGMNLDTEAFF. CDR3 sequence (DNA): TGTGCCAGCAGCGTAGTTGGGCGGCCAGGGATGAATTTGGACACTGAAGCTTTCTTT.

CDR3 region: CASSYWTGSGGELFF. CDR3 bases: TGTGCCAGCAGCTACTGGACAGGGTCAGGCGGGGAGCTGTTTTTT. The V and J genes are TRBV13 and TRBJ2-2, with 8 bases that match TRBD1. Germline V lookup: CDR1 PRHDT, CDR2 FYEKMQ (reference sequence). The CDR3 extends over 15 amino acids. Trimming took 4 bases from V and 7 from J; bases not matched to a gene: 8. The whole variable domain, filled in from reference TRBV13 and TRBJ2-2, reads AAGVIQSPRHLIKEKRETATLKCYPIPRHDTVYWYQQGPGQDPQFLISFYEKMQSDKGSIPDRFSAQQFSDYHSELNMSSLELGDSALYFCASSYWTGSGGELFFGEGSRLTVL.

J is TRBJ1-2 and V is TRBV10-3; D possibly corresponds to TRBD1 (5 bases). Germline V gene sequence: CDR1 ENHRY, CDR2 SYGVKD. V was shortened by 2 bases and J by 7 bases, with 14 bases between the two germline ends. The CDR3 spans 14 residues. The CDR3 spells CAISEGAGASGYTF. The CDR3 nucleotides read TGTGCCATCAGTGAGGGGGCAGGAGCTTCTGGCTACACCTTC.

The rearrangement links TRBV4-3 to TRBJ2-7, with 7 bases fitting TRBD2. The germline V gene has CDR1 LGHNA and CDR2 YSLEER. The junction had 5 bases not matched to a gene; V was cut back by 0 bases and J by 3 bases. The CDR3 length is 15 residues. In DNA, the CDR3 is TGCGCCAGCAGCCAAGATTCCGGGGGGAGCTACGAGCAGTACTTC. This sequence encodes CASSQDSGGSYEQYF.

The gene calls are TRBV19 and TRBJ2-5; 9 bases map to TRBD2. The CDR3 has 15 residues. Germline V CDR1 and CDR2: LNHDA, SQIVND (reference sequence). J gave up 4 bases and V 2 bases, and 5 bases lay outside the gene matches. CDR3: CASSISAGGGETQYF. DNA of the CDR3: TGTGCCAGTAGTATATCGGCGGGAGGGGGAGAGACCCAGTACTTC.

The chain employs TRBV10-3 and TRBJ1-1; D might be TRBD1 (5 bases). CDR1 and CDR2 from the germline V gene are ENHRY and SYGVKD. Trimming stripped 6 bases from V and 0 bases from J, with 11 bases between. The CDR3 has 14 amino acids. The CDR3 here is CAIRAGLLNTEAFF. The DNA of the CDR3 is TGTGCCATCAGGGCAGGGTTACTGAACACTGAAGCTTTCTTT.

This clone was recorded once. The rearrangement uses TRBV10-3 and TRBJ1-4, with 10 positions matching TRBD1. Germline CDR1 is ENHRY and CDR2 is SYGVKD. V lost 5 bases and J lost 6; bases outside the gene matches: 3. The CDR3 is made up of 14 amino acids. The CDR3 region is CAISTGTGDEKLFF. The CDR3 nucleotides are TGTGCCATCAGTACCGGGACAGGGGATGAAAAACTGTTTTTT.

In nucleotides, the CDR3 is TGTGCCAGCAGCGCCAGGGACAGGGGAAACATTCAGTACTTC. It yields the protein CASSARDRGNIQYF. This chain joins TRBV7-2 and TRBJ2-4; 10 bases agree with TRBD1. With 5 bases clipped from V and 6 bases from J, the junction kept 4 bases outside the gene matches. CDR3 length equals 14 residues. Germline CDR1 is SGHTA and CDR2 is FQGNSA. Drawing the rest from reference TRBV7-2 and TRBJ2-4, the complete variable domain is GAGVSQSPSNKVTEKGKDVELRCDPISGHTALYWYRQSLGQGLEFLIYFQGNSAPDKSGLPSDRFSAERTGGSVSTLTIQRTQQEDSAVYLCASSARDRGNIQYFGAGTRLSVL.

V is TRBV5-4 and J is TRBJ2-7; the match to TRBD2 covers 13 bases. Looked up from germline, CDR1 is SGHNT and CDR2 is YYREEE (reference sequence). V dropped 4 bases and J dropped 7; count of bases not matched to a gene: 17. The length of the CDR3 is 18 residues. The CDR3 nucleotides are TGTGCCAGCAGCGGTGCCCCCGGGACTAGCGGGACACCCTGGGAGCAGTACTTC. Amino acid sequence: CASSGAPGTSGTPWEQYF.

V and J are TRBV19 and TRBJ1-2, with 9 bases aligning to TRBD1. Germline CDR1 reads LNHDA; CDR2 reads SQIVND (reference sequence). This CDR3 has 13 residues. Unmatched junction bases numbered 5, after V lost 6 bases and J lost 6 bases. The CDR3 reads CASSLQGADGYTF. The CDR3 nucleotides read TGTGCCAGTAGCCTACAGGGGGCAGATGGCTACACCTTC.

V usage is TRBV2 and J usage is TRBJ2-3; 11 bases are shared with TRBD1. V lost 8 bases, J lost 5 bases, and 9 bases stayed unmatched. The V gene's germline CDR1 is SNHLY and CDR2 FYNNEI. The CDR3 has 15 amino acids. For the CDR3, the DNA is TGTGCCAGCTTCTTGGACAGGGGGCGTCAAGATACGCAGTATTTT. It translates to CASFLDRGRQDTQYF.

The V call is TRBV7-2, the J call TRBJ2-2; 10 bases line up with TRBD2. Germline CDR1 SGHTA, CDR2 FQGNSA. The CDR3 is 16 amino acids. V gave up 5 bases and J gave up 4 bases; unmatched junction bases: 7. This chain's CDR3 is CASSTSSGGGTGELFF. CDR3 nucleotide sequence: TGTGCCAGCAGCACCTCTAGCGGGGGCGGCACCGGGGAGCTGTTTTTT. Full variable domain (outside the CDR3, taken from reference TRBV7-2 and TRBJ2-2): GAGVSQSPSNKVTEKGKDVELRCDPISGHTALYWYRQSLGQGLEFLIYFQGNSAPDKSGLPSDRFSAERTGGSVSTLTIQRTQQEDSAVYLCASSTSSGGGTGELFFGEGSRLTVL.

The chain employs TRBV19 and TRBJ2-7, with 10 bases that match TRBD1. The CDR3 covers 19 residues. V shed 3 bases and J 2 bases; nucleotides not matched to a gene: 16. The germline V gene has CDR1 LNHDA and CDR2 SQIVND (reference sequence). CDR3 nucleotide sequence: TGTGCCAGTAGTATCACAACGGGACAGGGGTCCTCCTTCCCCTACGAGCAGTACTTC. It yields the protein CASSITTGQGSSFPYEQYF.